Listed here are 9 T cell receptor beta chains from one sample, sequenced in a study of shared clonotypes between healthy human individuals. Measured with immunoSEQ multiplex PCR; TCRdb has only the in-frame clones, and not every one. The profile covers about 1 million clones, with roughly 74% appearing a single time and about 0.52% taken by the ten largest. The sample comprised memory CD4+ T cells from PBMCs. Stated subset: CD45RA-negative fraction. The receptors shown here come from a man between 18 and 29 years old in good health. Some clones in this sample may be carry-over from other donors' samples.

V and J are TRBV11-2 and TRBJ2-7, with 7 bases matching TRBD2. Germline CDR1 SGHAT, CDR2 FQNNGV. This CDR3 comprises 14 residues. J lost 4 bases, V lost 2 bases, and 5 bases had no gene match. CDR3 sequence reads: CASSLRGGSYEQYF. In nucleotides, the CDR3 is TGTGCCAGCAGCTTAAGGGGCGGGAGTTACGAGCAGTACTTC.

The chain links TRBV2 to TRBJ2-7; unclear D gene. The germline gives CDR1 SNHLY, CDR2 FYNNEI. The CDR3 consists of 13 residues. Deletions cut 8 bases from V and 6 bases from J, with 17 bases between. Here the CDR3 reads CASRTNLPGEQYF. For the CDR3, the DNA is TGTGCCAGCCGCACCAACCTCCCTGGCGAGCAGTACTTC.

This clone was counted a few times. The chain recombines TRBV9 with TRBJ2-7; D is ambiguous. Trimming removed 3 bases at V and 2 bases at J, with 12 bases between. CDR1 SGDLS and CDR2 YYNGEE come from the germline V gene. The CDR3 has 14 residues. The chain's CDR3 is CASSAGGGAYEQYF. The CDR3 DNA reads as TGTGCCAGCAGCGCCGGCGGTGGGGCCTACGAGCAGTACTTC.

This chain connects TRBV15 to TRBJ2-7; TRBD1 is a possible D gene (6 bases). Germline loops: CDR1 LNHNV, CDR2 YYDKDF (reference sequence). CDR3 length: 15 amino acids. Deletions cut 2 bases from V and 5 bases from J, with 16 bases between. The CDR3 region has the DNA TGTGCCACCAGCAGACTACTAGGTCCAGGGGACGAGCAGTACTTC. Its translation is CATSRLLGPGDEQYF.

V and J are TRBV7-8 and TRBJ2-7; TRBD1 agrees at 7 bases. Per the germline V gene, CDR1 is SGHVS and CDR2 is FQNEAQ. J was trimmed by 3 bases and V by 1 base; bases with no gene match: 6. This CDR3 spans 15 amino acids. The CDR3 DNA reads as TGTGCCAGCAGCTTAGTCAGGGGACAGAGCTACGAGCAGTACTTC. Amino acids: CASSLVRGQSYEQYF.

This clone was found a few times. The genes are TRBV9 and TRBJ1-3; possibly TRBD1 for D (5 bases). This CDR3 comprises 15 residues. Germline CDR1 is SGDLS and CDR2 is YYNGEE. Trimming cost V 6 bases and J 9 bases, with 22 bases left between them. The CDR3 sequence is CASTEAPGRRGTIYF. CDR3 in DNA: TGTGCCAGCACTGAGGCTCCGGGGCGGCGAGGCACCATATATTTT.

The rearrangement uses TRBV6-5 and TRBJ1-1, with D possibly matching TRBD1 (5 bases). The germline CDR1 and CDR2 sequences are MNHEY and SVGAGI. This CDR3 has 14 amino acids. The ends were cut back, 5 bases at V and 3 bases at J, with 13 bases in the middle. The CDR3 spells CASSPSGPHTEAFF. The CDR3, as DNA: TGTGCCAGCAGTCCCTCGGGACCACACACTGAAGCTTTCTTT.

This clone was recorded at least ten times. This sequence joins TRBV21-1 and TRBJ1-1. TRBV21-1 is termed a pseudogene. This CDR3 is built from 16 residues. This chain's CDR3 is CASSKEGALGSFEAFF. The CDR3 coding sequence is TGTGCCAGCAGCAAAGAGGGCGCGCTAGGGTCTTTCGAAGCTTTCTTT.

V gene TRBV2 combines with J gene TRBJ1-5; 8 nucleotides align to TRBD1. Germline V gene lookup returns CDR1 SNHLY and CDR2 FYNNEI. The CDR3 is 16 residues long. V was pared by 3 bases and J by 1 base, with 5 bases of the junction left unmatched. In nucleotides, the CDR3 is TGTGCCAGCAGTGACCAGGGGGCAAGGAGCAATCAGCCCCAGCATTTT. Translating it yields CASSDQGARSNQPQHF.